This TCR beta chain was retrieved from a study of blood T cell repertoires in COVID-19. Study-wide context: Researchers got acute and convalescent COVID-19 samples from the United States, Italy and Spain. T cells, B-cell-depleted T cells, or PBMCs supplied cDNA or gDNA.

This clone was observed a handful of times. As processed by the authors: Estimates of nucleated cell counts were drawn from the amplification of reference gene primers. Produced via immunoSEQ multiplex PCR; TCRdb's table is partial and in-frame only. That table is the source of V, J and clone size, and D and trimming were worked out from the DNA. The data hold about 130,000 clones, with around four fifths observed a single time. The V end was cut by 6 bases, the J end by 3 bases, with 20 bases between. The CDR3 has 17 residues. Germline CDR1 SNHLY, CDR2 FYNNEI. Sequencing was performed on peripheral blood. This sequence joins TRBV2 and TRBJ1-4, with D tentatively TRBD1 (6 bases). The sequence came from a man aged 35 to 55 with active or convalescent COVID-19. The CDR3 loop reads CASSLRQVAASNEKLFF. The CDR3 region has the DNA TGTGCCAGCAGCCTACGACAGGTTGCCGCCTCTAATGAAAAACTGTTTTTT.